These T cell receptor beta chains were read from a single sample in a study of control samples from healthy donors and cancer patients. The protocol was immunoSEQ multiplex PCR, while the TCRdb copy is restricted to in-frame clones and leaves out a portion. The table has around 170,000 clones, 92% seen once. The source material was blood. The receptor set was obtained from a woman in her 30s in good health. Each CDR3 is given without its conserved first and last residue. The D gene is left open where the match is weak.

CDR3aa	d_gene	j_gene	v_gene
ASSAQNWRRGGWGNEQF	.	TRBJ2-1	TRBV28
ASSYVPTEQF	.	TRBJ2-1	TRBV6-2/TRBV6-3
ASRSDYYGYT	.	TRBJ1-2	TRBV5-4
ASSPQGRYGYT	TRBD1	TRBJ1-2	TRBV28
ASSVVQGRTEAF	.	TRBJ1-1	TRBV9
ASSFGIINSPLH	.	TRBJ1-6	TRBV28
ASSLIDNEQF	.	TRBJ2-1	TRBV12-3/TRBV12-4
SVPTREETQY	.	TRBJ2-5	TRBV29-1
ASSFFEGVGNEQF	.	TRBJ2-1	TRBV11-2
ASSSPGDSPLH	.	TRBJ1-6	TRBV28
ASKTWSGELF	.	TRBJ2-2	TRBV27
ASSIWAGDEQY	.	TRBJ2-7	TRBV19
ASSPRGDEQF	.	TRBJ2-1	TRBV18
ASSQDIRAVRAGELF	.	TRBJ2-2	TRBV4-2
ASSLHLGHQTMNEQY	.	TRBJ2-7	TRBV28
ASSFGGSTEAF	.	TRBJ1-1	TRBV28
ASRRNGDGGYT	.	TRBJ1-2	TRBV19
ASSYSDRVGNTIY	TRBD1	TRBJ1-3	TRBV6-5